This TCR beta chain was sequenced for a study of T cell repertoires in cytomegalovirus infection (dated by TCRdb to 2018 to 2020). Study-level background: Because public TCR beta signatures pointed to carriage of CMV infection together with the matching HLA type, the HLA type of each donor mattered for the analysis. The investigation overall reported the following: The ex vivo response was dominated by HLA-C-restricted CMV-specific TCR beta clonotypes, which also provided the single most frequent clonotype in two of eight donors. Carriers of CMV infection plus the relevant HLA type were discriminated by the cumulative frequency of public TCR beta family members in the study cohort and in an independent 352-donor cohort.

TCRdb names Illumina HiSeq 1500 as the instrument used. TCRdb handled the public reads itself, with Q25 trimming in fastp and clone calling in MiXCR, and kept productive beta chains. Every distinct CDR3 protein forms one entry, paired with its most common genes and DNA. In all, the sample holds around 130,000 distinct CDR3 sequences, and more than 20% of those were seen once. Together, the top ten hold around 32% of the sample. Concerning this clonotype: This clone's antigen is unknown. Base-call qualities are not available, and no considerably larger clone is one nucleotide away.

The germline V gene supplies CDR1 SGHTA and CDR2 FQGNSA. Its CDR3 holds 15 amino acids, cysteine through phenylalanine. The retained sequence is limited to the CDR3, 45 bases, with the frame set at the first base. V sheds 3 bases and J sheds 1 base, leaving 12 bases between their ends. The source material was PBMCs, sequenced either directly or after in vitro stimulation (not recorded which). This clonotype was sampled from a human donor in good health (CMV status not recorded). Some clones in this sample may be carry-over from other donors' samples. The rearrangement combines TRBV7-2 with TRBJ2-5, with a tentative D gene TRBD1 over 6 matching bases. The bases are TGTGCCAGCAGCTTGACAGGAACCGCCCAAGAGACCCAGTACTTC. Its protein reads: CASSLTGTAQETQYF. The entire variable domain, with the stretches around the CDR3 drawn from the reference TRBV7-2 and TRBJ2-5 proteins, is GAGVSQSPSNKVTEKGKDVELRCDPISGHTALYWYRQSLGQGLEFLIYFQGNSAPDKSGLPSDRFSAERTGGSVSTLTIQRTQQEDSAVYLCASSLTGTAQETQYFGPGTRLLVL.